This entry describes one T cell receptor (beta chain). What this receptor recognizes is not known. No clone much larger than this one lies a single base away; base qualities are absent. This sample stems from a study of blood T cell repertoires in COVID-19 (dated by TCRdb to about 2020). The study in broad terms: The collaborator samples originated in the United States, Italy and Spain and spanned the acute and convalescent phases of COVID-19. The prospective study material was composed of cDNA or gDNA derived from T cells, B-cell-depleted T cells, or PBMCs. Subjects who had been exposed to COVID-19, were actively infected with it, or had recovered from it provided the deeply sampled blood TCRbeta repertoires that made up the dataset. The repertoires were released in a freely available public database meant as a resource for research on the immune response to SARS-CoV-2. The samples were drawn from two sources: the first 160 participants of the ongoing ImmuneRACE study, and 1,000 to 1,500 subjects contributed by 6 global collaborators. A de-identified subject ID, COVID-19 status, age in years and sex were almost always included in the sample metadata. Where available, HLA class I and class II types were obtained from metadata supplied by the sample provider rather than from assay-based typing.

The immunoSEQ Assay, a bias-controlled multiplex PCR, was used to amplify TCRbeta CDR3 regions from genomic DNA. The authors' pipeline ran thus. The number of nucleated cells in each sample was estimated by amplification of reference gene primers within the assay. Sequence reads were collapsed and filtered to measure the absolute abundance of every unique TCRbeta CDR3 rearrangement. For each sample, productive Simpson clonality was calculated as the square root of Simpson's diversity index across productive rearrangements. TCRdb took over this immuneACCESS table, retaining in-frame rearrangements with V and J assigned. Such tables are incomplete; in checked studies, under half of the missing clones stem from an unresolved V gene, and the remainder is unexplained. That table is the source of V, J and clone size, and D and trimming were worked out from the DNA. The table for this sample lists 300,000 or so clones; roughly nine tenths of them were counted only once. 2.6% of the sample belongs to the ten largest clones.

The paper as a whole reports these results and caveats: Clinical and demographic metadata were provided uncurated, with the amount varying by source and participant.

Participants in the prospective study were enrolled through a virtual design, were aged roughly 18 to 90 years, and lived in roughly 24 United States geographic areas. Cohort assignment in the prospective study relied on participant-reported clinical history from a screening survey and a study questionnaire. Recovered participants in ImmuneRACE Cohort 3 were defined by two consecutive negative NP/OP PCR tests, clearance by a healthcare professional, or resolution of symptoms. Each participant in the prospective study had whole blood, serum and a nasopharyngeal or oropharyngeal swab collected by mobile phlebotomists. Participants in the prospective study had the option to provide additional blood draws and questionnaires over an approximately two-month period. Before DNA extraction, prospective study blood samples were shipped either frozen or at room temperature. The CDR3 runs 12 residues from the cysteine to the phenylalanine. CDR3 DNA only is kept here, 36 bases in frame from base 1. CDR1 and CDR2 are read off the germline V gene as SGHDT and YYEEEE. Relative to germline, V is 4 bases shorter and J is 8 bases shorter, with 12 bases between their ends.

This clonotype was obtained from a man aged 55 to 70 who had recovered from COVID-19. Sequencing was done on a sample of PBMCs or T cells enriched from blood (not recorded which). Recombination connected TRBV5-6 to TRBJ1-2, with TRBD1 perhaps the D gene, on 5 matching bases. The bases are TGTGCCAGCAGCCCAGGGTTGCGCGGCTACACCTTC. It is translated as CASSPGLRGYTF.